This T cell receptor beta chain appears in the sequencing data of a study of CD8+ T cells in alopecia areata. Findings of the study overall: Scalp sequencing captures resident alphabeta T cells of normal skin too.

Documented treatment: oral pan-JAK inhibitor, 5-10 mg twice daily. RNA, once extracted, was reverse transcribed into cDNA for use as the sequencing template. Profiling relied on immunoSEQ multiplex PCR, and the TCRdb table lists in-frame clones only, not all of them. The sample yields some 120,000 clones, 60% to 65% seen once. Germline CDR1 and CDR2: SEHNR and FQNEAQ (reference sequence). Between the trimmed V and J ends, which lost 2 bases and 5 bases, there was a span of 9 bases. This CDR3 has 14 residues. Concerning this clone: Its antigen is unidentified.

The chain employs TRBV7-9 and TRBJ2-2; D not certain. Specimen: CD4+ T cells sorted from blood, collected at week 4, from a patient treated with tofacitinib. The receptor's source is a human donor with alopecia areata. The CDR3 bases are TGTGCCAGCAGCTTAAGTACGCGGACCGGGGAGCTGTTTTTT. Amino acid sequence: CASSLSTRTGELFF.